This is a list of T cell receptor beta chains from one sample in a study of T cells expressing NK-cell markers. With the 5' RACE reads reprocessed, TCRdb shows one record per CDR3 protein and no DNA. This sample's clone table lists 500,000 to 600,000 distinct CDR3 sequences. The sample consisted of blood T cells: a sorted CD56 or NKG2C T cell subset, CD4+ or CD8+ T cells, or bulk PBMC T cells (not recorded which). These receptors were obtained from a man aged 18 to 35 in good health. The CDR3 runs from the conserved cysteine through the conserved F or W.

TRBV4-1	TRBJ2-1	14	CASSQVESGTGKFF
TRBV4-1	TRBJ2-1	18	CASSRTDSIFSSYNEQFF
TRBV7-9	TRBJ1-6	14	CASSSWEDSLPLHF
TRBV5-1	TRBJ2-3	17	CASSLGDGPSSTDTQYF
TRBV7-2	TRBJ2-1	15	CASSLDGSLANEQFF
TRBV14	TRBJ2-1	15	CASSLYVGTYNEQFF
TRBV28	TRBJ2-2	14	CASSSDYRTGELFF
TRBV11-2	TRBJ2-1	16	CASSLDMGGVPNEQFF
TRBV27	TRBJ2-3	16	CASSSGTAPVTDTQYF
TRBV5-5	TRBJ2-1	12	CASRVDLNEQFF
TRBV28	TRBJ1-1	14	CASRPEGWGTEAFF
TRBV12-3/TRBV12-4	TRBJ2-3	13	CASRLSGGGTQYF
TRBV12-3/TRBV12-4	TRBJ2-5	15	CASSSDPKILKTQYF
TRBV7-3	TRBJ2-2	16	CASSFHGTLNTGELFF
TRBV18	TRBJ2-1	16	CASSPPTGSSYNEQFF
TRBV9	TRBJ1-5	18	CASSSGLGVGSPNQPQHF
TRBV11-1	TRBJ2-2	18	CASSLRATIGPNTGELFF
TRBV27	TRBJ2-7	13	CASSNERWGEQYF
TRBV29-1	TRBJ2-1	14	CSVGGGSPHNEQFF
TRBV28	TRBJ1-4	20	CASSLPSSVPGQGRNEKLFF
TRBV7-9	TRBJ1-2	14	CASSPPPGNYGYTF
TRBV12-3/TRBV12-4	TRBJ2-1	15	CASKRRFGDYNEQFF